This TCR beta chain originates from a study of regulatory T cells in long-lasting Graves disease. Study-level results: Small numbers of samples may have cut accuracy. Persistent disease preferred TRBV28, TRBJ1-2 and TRBJ2-5. Whereas 966 public clonotypes were shared by new patients, persistent patients shared more, at around 2,700.

Time point: persistent/refractory GD, antithyroid drugs over 5 years with positive TRAb. Construction of the TCR library relied on RNA isolated from PBMCs. Patients met American Thyroid Association criteria for Graves' disease. Trimming took 6 bases from V and 4 from J; bases not matched to a gene: 10. Germline values: CDR1 MDHEN, CDR2 SYDVKM. This CDR3 comprises 15 residues. Arm-PCR of CDR3 regions and iRepertoire HTBI primers were used to build TCR beta libraries. From the multiplex PCR reads, TCRdb called clonotypes with MiXCR, one entry per CDR3 protein. This table holds fewer than 600,000 distinct CDR3 sequences, about 20% found once. As to this clonotype: Its antigen is unknown.

The specimen comprised peripheral blood mononuclear cells (PBMCs), sampled when the disease was refractory, from a patient treated with antithyroid drugs. The source of this sequence is a female donor with Graves disease. The chain has TRBV28 and TRBJ1-2, with TRBD1 identical over 8 bases. Here the CDR3 reads CASSTGTGGTYGYTF. As DNA, the CDR3 is TGTGCCAGCAGCACCGGGACAGGCGGAACCTATGGCTACACCTTC.